The 24 T cell receptor beta chains below come from one sample, sequenced in a study of cytomegalovirus exposure and HLA in healthy donors. Primers for the PCR totalled 60 Vbeta and 13 Jbeta. Libraries were prepared by immunoSEQ multiplex PCR; TCRdb keeps only in-frame clonotypes and omits some of them. The table shows roughly 120,000 clones, with around 78% occurring only once. Sequencing used PBMCs. The receptors were sampled from a man between 50 and 59 years old in good health and CMV-seronegative.

In this sample, this clone turned up once. The same CDR3 can be traced to other DNA sequences in this sample. The J gene is TRBJ1-1, the V gene TRBV7-9, with D perhaps TRBD1 (5 bases). The CDR3 has 14 residues. V lost 5 bases, J lost 1 base, and 11 bases lay in between. Germline V gene lookup returns CDR1 SEHNR and CDR2 FQNEAQ (reference sequence). This CDR3 reads CASSHLTENTEAFF. The CDR3 DNA is TGTGCCAGCAGCCATTTGACAGAGAACACTGAAGCTTTCTTT. The entire variable domain, with the rest obtained from reference TRBV7-9 and TRBJ1-1, is as follows: DTGVSQNPRHKITKRGQNVTFRCDPISEHNRLYWYRQTLGQGPEFLTYFQNEAQLEKSRLLSDRFSAERPKGSFSTLEIQRTEQGDSAMYLCASSHLTENTEAFFGQGTRLTVV.

In its sample, this clone was seen a few times. This chain connects TRBV9 to TRBJ1-6, with D possibly matching TRBD1 (6 bases). CDR3 size: 15 residues. V lost 4 bases and J 7 bases, leaving 15 bases between the germline ends. CDR1 is SGDLS, CDR2 YYNGEE, per germline. DNA of the CDR3: TGTGCCAGCAGCCCCCCCGGGGGGCAGAATTCACCCCTCCACTTT. Its translation is CASSPPGGQNSPLHF.

The genes are TRBV7-2 and TRBJ2-1; 9 bases agree with TRBD1. CDR3 length: 15 residues. Trimming took 5 bases from V and 5 from J; bases not matched to a gene: 7. CDR1 is SGHTA, CDR2 FQGNSA, per germline. The CDR3 is CASSLGTGTNNEQFF. DNA for the CDR3: TGTGCCAGCAGCCTCGGGACAGGGACTAACAATGAGCAGTTCTTC. Variable domain in full (rest from reference TRBV7-2 and TRBJ2-1): GAGVSQSPSNKVTEKGKDVELRCDPISGHTALYWYRQSLGQGLEFLIYFQGNSAPDKSGLPSDRFSAERTGGSVSTLTIQRTQQEDSAVYLCASSLGTGTNNEQFFGPGTRLTVL.

This chain uses TRBV7-2 with TRBJ2-7, with 9 bases identical to TRBD1. The germline gives CDR1 SGHTA, CDR2 FQGNSA. The CDR3 has 18 amino acids. The V and J ends lost 0 bases and 5 bases, in that order; junction bases with no gene match: 14. CDR3 sequence (DNA): TGTGCCAGCAGCTTAGCGCTTTTAAGGACAGGGGCAAGGAACGAGCAGTACTTC. This gives the protein CASSLALLRTGARNEQYF.

A single count supports this clone. The junction differs from germline at one of its ends, possibly a read error. The rearrangement uses TRBV10-3 and TRBJ2-1, with D perhaps matching TRBD2 (6 bases). Per the germline V gene, CDR1 is ENHRY and CDR2 is SYGVKD. This CDR3 comprises 15 residues. CDR3 bases: TGTGTCATCAATCCGCGGCGGGGAACTTACAATGAGCAGTTCTTC. Protein: CVINPRRGTYNEQFF.

The chain has TRBV5-8 and TRBJ2-7, with D perhaps TRBD1 (5 bases). The V end was cut by 4 bases, the J end by 3 bases, with 20 bases between. The CDR3 loop spans 16 amino acids. Per the germline V gene, CDR1 is SGHTS and CDR2 is YDEGEE. Here the CDR3 reads CASSRPVGAEIYEQYV. Written as DNA, the CDR3 is TGTGCCAGCAGCCGGCCGGTAGGGGCAGAAATCTACGAGCAGTACGTC.

The chain is built from TRBV18 and TRBJ2-1; 9 bases fit TRBD1. The V and J ends lost 2 bases and 2 bases, in that order; junction bases with no gene match: 1. Germline assignment: CDR1 KGHSH and CDR2 LQKENI. CDR3 length equals 15 residues. DNA of the CDR3: TGTGCCAGCTCACCAGGGACAGGGACCTACAATGAGCAGTTCTTC. It yields the protein CASSPGTGTYNEQFF.

The chain links TRBV9 to TRBJ1-1; the D is unclear. Germline CDR1 reads SGDLS; CDR2 reads YYNGEE. The CDR3 runs 13 residues. With 4 bases removed from V and 0 bases from J, the gap between germline ends came to 7 bases. In DNA form, the CDR3 reads TGTGCCAGCAGCCCCTATTTGAACACTGAAGCTTTCTTT. Protein: CASSPYLNTEAFF.

The genes are TRBV4-1 and TRBJ2-3; 7 nucleotides match TRBD1. From germline, CDR1 is MGHRA and CDR2 YSYEKL. This CDR3 has 15 amino acids. Trimming removed 4 bases from V and 5 bases from J; junction bases left unmatched: 9. CDR3 nucleotide sequence: TGCGCCAGCAGCCCCCCCAACAGGGGTGGAGATACGCAGTATTTT. Encoded protein: CASSPPNRGGDTQYF.

This sequence joins TRBV15 and TRBJ2-1; 8 nucleotides align to TRBD1. The CDR3 is made up of 15 amino acids. With V trimmed by 4 bases and J by 2 bases, 4 bases remained unmatched. The germline V gene encodes CDR1 LNHNV and CDR2 YYDKDF (reference sequence). CDR3: CATSKDREPYNEQFF. The CDR3 nucleotides are TGTGCCACCAGCAAGGACAGGGAACCCTACAATGAGCAGTTCTTC.

J is TRBJ2-5 and V is TRBV5-5; a possible D gene is TRBD2 (5 bases). Germline V lookup: CDR1 SGHKS, CDR2 YYEKEE (reference sequence). The CDR3 contains 14 residues. Trimming pared 0 bases from V and 2 bases from J, leaving 8 bases between. The CDR3 DNA sequence: TGTGCCAGCAGCTTGGCTGGGAGTCAAGAGACCCAGTACTTC. It codes for CASSLAGSQETQYF. Complete variable domain (other parts from reference TRBV5-5 and TRBJ2-5): DAGVTQSPTHLIKTRGQQVTLRCSPISGHKSVSWYQQVLGQGPQFIFQYYEKEERGRGNFPDRFSARQFPNYSSELNVNALLLGDSALYLCASSLAGSQETQYFGPGTRLLVL.

The chain carries TRBV7-2 and TRBJ1-4, with no clear D. Trimming cost V 3 bases and J 1 base, with 6 bases left between them. Germline V lookup: CDR1 SGHTA, CDR2 FQGNSA. This CDR3 comprises 14 residues. This chain's CDR3 is CASSLSLTNEKLFF. The CDR3 DNA reads TGTGCCAGCAGCTTGAGCCTAACTAATGAAAAACTGTTTTTT.

This clone was seen a few times. The rearrangement uses TRBV30 and TRBJ1-2, with TRBD1 identical over 8 bases. Trimming cost V 4 bases and J 6 bases; bases outside gene matches: 4. Germline CDR1 GTSNPN, CDR2 SVGIG (reference sequence). The CDR3 loop spans 12 amino acids. CDR3 sequence: CAWTMDRDGYTF. As DNA, the CDR3 is TGTGCCTGGACCATGGACAGGGATGGCTACACCTTC.

This clone appeared once. The chain joins TRBV5-1 to TRBJ2-3; 7 positions match TRBD2. J lost 1 base, V lost 3 bases, and 5 bases had no gene match. Germline V gene lookup returns CDR1 SGHRS and CDR2 YFSETQ. The CDR3 has 15 amino acids. This CDR3 reads CASSSGTIRTDTQYF. CDR3 bases: TGCGCCAGCAGCTCGGGGACTATCCGCACAGATACGCAGTATTTT.

The J gene is TRBJ1-4, the V gene TRBV11-2, with no clear D. CDR3 length equals 17 residues. Germline-derived CDR1 and CDR2 are SGHAT and FQNNGV. V was shortened by 1 base and J by 3 bases, with 15 bases between the two germline ends. CDR3 residues: CASSLGLAARANEKLFF. The CDR3 nucleotides read TGTGCCAGCAGCTTAGGATTAGCGGCGAGGGCTAATGAAAAACTGTTTTTT.

V gene TRBV28 combines with J gene TRBJ2-2, with 12 bases lining up with TRBD1. Germline V gene lookup returns CDR1 MDHEN and CDR2 SYDVKM. The CDR3 covers 15 residues. Trimming removed 5 bases from V and 5 bases from J; junction bases left unmatched: 3. As DNA, the CDR3 is TGTGCCAGCAGTACGGGACAGGGGGCGACCGGGGAGCTGTTTTTT. This translates into CASSTGQGATGELFF.

CDR3: CAISESGTGVNMSPLHF. The CDR3, as DNA: TGTGCCATCAGTGAGTCAGGGACAGGGGTAAATATGTCACCCCTCCACTTT. This chain joins TRBV10-3 and TRBJ1-6; 10 bases map to TRBD1. The CDR3 runs to 17 residues. Germline loops: CDR1 ENHRY, CDR2 SYGVKD. With 0 bases clipped from V and 10 bases from J, the junction kept 9 bases outside the gene matches.

V and J are TRBV7-2 and TRBJ2-1; 8 nucleotides agree with TRBD1. From germline, CDR1 is SGHTA and CDR2 FQGNSA. Unmatched junction bases numbered 4, after V lost 2 bases and J lost 13 bases. The CDR3 loop spans 12 amino acids. CDR3 bases: TGTGCCAGCAGCTTACGACAGGGGTACCAGTTCTTC. Encoded protein: CASSLRQGYQFF.

The CDR3 sequence is CASSPQAGDTQYF. The CDR3 DNA reads TGTGCCAGCTCACCGCAGGCAGGAGATACGCAGTATTTT. The V and J genes are TRBV18 and TRBJ2-3, with D unresolved. Trimming took 3 bases from V and 5 from J, leaving 9 bases between them. The CDR3 is 13 amino acids. Germline loops: CDR1 KGHSH, CDR2 LQKENI.

V usage is TRBV2 and J usage is TRBJ2-3; TRBD2 matches 11 bases. This CDR3 is built from 15 residues. The germline V gene has CDR1 SNHLY and CDR2 FYNNEI. The J segment lost 4 bases and the V segment lost 7 bases, leaving 7 bases of the junction unmatched. The CDR3 is CASIPTSGGADTQYF. The CDR3 DNA sequence: TGTGCCAGCATTCCAACTAGCGGGGGTGCAGATACGCAGTATTTT. The full variable domain, rest sourced from reference TRBV2 and TRBJ2-3, is EPEVTQTPSHQVTQMGQEVILRCVPISNHLYFYWYRQILGQKVEFLVSFYNNEISEKSEIFDDQFSVERPDGSNFTLKIRSTKLEDSAMYFCASIPTSGGADTQYFGPGTRLTVL.

V is TRBV25-1 and J is TRBJ1-2; weak D call: TRBD1 (6 bases). Trimming shortened V by 3 bases and J by 0 bases, and 8 bases separated the two germline ends. Germline-derived CDR1 and CDR2 are MGHDK and SYGVNS. The CDR3 contains 14 residues. The CDR3 loop reads CASSEGAPNYGYTF. CDR3 DNA: TGTGCCAGCAGTGAGGGGGCACCTAACTATGGCTACACCTTC.

This chain connects TRBV5-1 to TRBJ2-7; D may be TRBD1 or TRBD2 (6 bases each). The CDR3 sequence is 14 residues long. CDR1 SGHRS and CDR2 YFSETQ come from the germline V gene. V was shortened by 4 bases and J by 5 bases, with 16 bases between the two germline ends. This chain's CDR3 is CASSVGGSVDEQYF. The CDR3 region has the DNA TGCGCCAGCAGCGTGGGGGGCTCGGTGGACGAGCAGTACTTC.

This chain joins TRBV6-1 and TRBJ2-2, with 11 nucleotides matching TRBD1. V was clipped by 4 bases and J by 8 bases; unmatched bases: 3. From germline, CDR1 is MNHNS and CDR2 SASEGT. This CDR3 contains 14 residues. The CDR3 here is CASSVDRGRGELFF. The CDR3 coding sequence is TGTGCCAGCAGTGTGGACAGGGGGCGAGGGGAGCTGTTTTTT.

V is TRBV30 and J is TRBJ2-7, with 7 nucleotides matching TRBD1. V was pared by 2 bases and J by 2 bases, with 3 bases of the junction left unmatched. In germline, CDR1 is GTSNPN, CDR2 SVGIG (reference sequence). The length of the CDR3 is 13 residues. The CDR3 spells CAWSSDRAYEQYF. The CDR3 DNA is TGTGCCTGGAGTAGCGACAGGGCCTACGAGCAGTACTTC.